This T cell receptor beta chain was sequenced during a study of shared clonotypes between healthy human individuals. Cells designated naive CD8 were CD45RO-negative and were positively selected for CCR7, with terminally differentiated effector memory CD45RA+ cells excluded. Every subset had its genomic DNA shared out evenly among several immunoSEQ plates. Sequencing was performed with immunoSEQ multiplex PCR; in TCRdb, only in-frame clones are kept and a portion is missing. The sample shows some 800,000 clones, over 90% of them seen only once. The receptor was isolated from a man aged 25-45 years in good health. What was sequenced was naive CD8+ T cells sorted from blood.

The CDR3 is CASSPLGGSLYEQYF. Written as DNA, the CDR3 is TGTGCCAGCAGTCCCCTGGGGGGATCACTCTACGAGCAGTACTTC. The chain links TRBV27 to TRBJ2-7; D may be TRBD2 (6 bases). Germline assignment: CDR1 MNHEY and CDR2 SMNVEV (reference sequence). CDR3 length equals 15 residues. Trimming left V 5 bases short and J 3 bases short, with 17 bases between.